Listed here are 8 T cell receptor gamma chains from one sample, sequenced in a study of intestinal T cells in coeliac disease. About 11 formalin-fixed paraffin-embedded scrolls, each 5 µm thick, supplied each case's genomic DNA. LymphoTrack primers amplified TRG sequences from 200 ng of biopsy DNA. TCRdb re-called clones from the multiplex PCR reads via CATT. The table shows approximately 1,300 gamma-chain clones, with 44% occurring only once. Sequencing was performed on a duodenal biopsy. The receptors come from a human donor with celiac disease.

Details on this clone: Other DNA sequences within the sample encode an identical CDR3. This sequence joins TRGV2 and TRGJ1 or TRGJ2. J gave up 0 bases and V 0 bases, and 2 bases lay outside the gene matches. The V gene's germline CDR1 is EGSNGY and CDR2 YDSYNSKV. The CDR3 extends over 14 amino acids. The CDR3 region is CATWDGLNYYKKLF. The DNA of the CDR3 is TGTGCCACCTGGGACGGGCTGAATTATTATAAGAAACTCTTT.

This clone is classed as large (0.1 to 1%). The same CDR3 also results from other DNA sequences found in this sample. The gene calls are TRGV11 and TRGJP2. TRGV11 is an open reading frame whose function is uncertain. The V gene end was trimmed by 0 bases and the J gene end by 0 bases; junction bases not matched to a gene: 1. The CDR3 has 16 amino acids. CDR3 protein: CACWIRHYSSDWIKTF. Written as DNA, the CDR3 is TGTGCCTGCTGGATTAGGCACTATAGTAGTGATTGGATCAAGACGTTT.

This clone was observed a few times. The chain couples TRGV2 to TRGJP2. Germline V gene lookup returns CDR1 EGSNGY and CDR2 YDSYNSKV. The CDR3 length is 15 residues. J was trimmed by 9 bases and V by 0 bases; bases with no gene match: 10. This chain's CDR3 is CATWDGRLVNWIKTF. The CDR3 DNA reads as TGTGCCACCTGGGACGGGCGGTTAGTGAATTGGATCAAGACGTTT.

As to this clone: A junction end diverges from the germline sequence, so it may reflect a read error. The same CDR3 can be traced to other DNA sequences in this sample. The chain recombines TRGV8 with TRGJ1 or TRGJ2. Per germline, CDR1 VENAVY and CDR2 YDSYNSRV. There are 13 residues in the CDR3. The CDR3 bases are TGTGCCACTTGGGATAGGCCTTATTATAAGAAACTCTTT. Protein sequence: CATWDRPYYKKLF.

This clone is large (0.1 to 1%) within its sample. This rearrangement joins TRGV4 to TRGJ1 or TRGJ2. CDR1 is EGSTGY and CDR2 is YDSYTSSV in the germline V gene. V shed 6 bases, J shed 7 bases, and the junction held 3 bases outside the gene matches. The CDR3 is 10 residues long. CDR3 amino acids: CATWSYKKLF. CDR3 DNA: TGTGCCACCTGGTCATATAAGAAACTCTTT.

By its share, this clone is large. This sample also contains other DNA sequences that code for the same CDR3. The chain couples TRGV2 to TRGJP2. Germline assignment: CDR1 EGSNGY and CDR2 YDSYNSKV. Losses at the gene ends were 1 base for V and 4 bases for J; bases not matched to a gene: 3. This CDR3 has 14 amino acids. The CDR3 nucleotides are TGTGCCACCTGGGACGGCTTTAGTGATTGGATCAAGACGTTT. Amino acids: CATWDGFSDWIKTF.

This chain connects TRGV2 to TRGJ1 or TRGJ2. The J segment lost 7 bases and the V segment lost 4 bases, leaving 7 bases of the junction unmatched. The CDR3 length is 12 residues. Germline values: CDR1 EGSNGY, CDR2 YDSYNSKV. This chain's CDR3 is CATWEMRYKKLF. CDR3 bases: TGTGCCACCTGGGAGATGAGGTATAAGAAACTCTTT.

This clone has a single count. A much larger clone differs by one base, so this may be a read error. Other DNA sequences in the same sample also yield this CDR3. CDR3: CATWDAYYYKKLF. CDR3 DNA: TGTGCCACCTGGGACGCGTATTATTATAAGAAACTCTTT. The rearrangement joins TRGV8 to TRGJ1 or TRGJ2. Trimming at V came to 4 bases and at J to 2 bases, leaving 5 bases not matched to a gene. Germline V gene lookup returns CDR1 VENAVY and CDR2 YDSYNSRV. The CDR3 has 13 amino acids.